Presented here are 23 T cell receptor beta chains from one specimen sequenced in a study of CD8+ T cells in alopecia areata. Treatment reported: oral pan-JAK inhibitor, 5-10 mg twice daily. Once RNA had been extracted, it was reverse transcribed into cDNA to act as the sequencing template. Repertoires were generated with immunoSEQ multiplex PCR, while TCRdb's copy carries only in-frame clones and drops some. The sample has about 120,000 clones, more than 40% seen once. Sequenced material: CD4+ T cells sorted from blood, taken at week 4, from a patient treated with tofacitinib. All receptors derive from a human donor with alopecia areata.

The table lists this clone with a few counts. The chain links TRBV18 to TRBJ2-2; 9 positions match TRBD2. The germline CDR1 and CDR2 sequences are KGHSH and LQKENI. CDR3 length equals 17 residues. The V gene end was trimmed by 0 bases and the J gene end by 0 bases; junction bases not matched to a gene: 2. The CDR3 spells CASSPPASGTNTGELFF. DNA of the CDR3: TGTGCCAGCTCACCACCGGCTAGCGGGACGAACACCGGGGAGCTGTTTTTT.

The chain recombines TRBV18 with TRBJ2-2; D perhaps matches TRBD2 (5 bases). The length of the CDR3 is 15 residues. Trimming removed 6 bases at V and 2 bases at J, with 13 bases between. Germline loops: CDR1 KGHSH, CDR2 LQKENI. CDR3 region: CASSPGFGNTGELFF. The CDR3 DNA reads as TGTGCCAGCTCGCCGGGGTTCGGAAACACCGGGGAGCTGTTTTTT.

The chain joins TRBV4-1 to TRBJ2-3, with TRBD2 as a possible D gene (5 bases). This CDR3 is built from 16 residues. The germline CDR1 and CDR2 sequences are MGHRA and YSYEKL. V was shortened by 1 base and J by 2 bases, with 13 bases between the two germline ends. The CDR3 DNA reads as TGCGCCAGCAGCCAAGGGCCAGCGGATCCCACAGATACGCAGTATTTT. This gives the protein CASSQGPADPTDTQYF.

The J gene is TRBJ1-5, the V gene TRBV30; 8 bases match TRBD1. The ends lost 7 bases at V and 5 bases at J; junction bases unmatched: 7. Germline loops: CDR1 GTSNPN, CDR2 SVGIG (reference sequence). The CDR3 is made up of 13 amino acids. The CDR3 region is CALSGQGDQPQHF. The CDR3 DNA is TGTGCCTTAAGCGGACAGGGCGATCAGCCCCAGCATTTT.

The chain couples TRBV5-6 to TRBJ2-1, with 13 positions matching TRBD2. This CDR3 region has 16 residues. Germline V gene data show CDR1 as SGHDT and CDR2 as YYEEEE. V shed 1 base, J shed 6 bases, and the junction held 4 bases outside the gene matches. CDR3 protein: CASSLKRTSGGNEQFF. CDR3 sequence (DNA): TGTGCCAGCAGCTTGAAGAGGACTAGCGGGGGCAATGAGCAGTTCTTC.

This clone was counted a few times. The DNA for the CDR3 is TGTGCCAGCAGTTACCAACAGGGAGCCGGGGGGGAGCAGTACTTC. Translation: CASSYQQGAGGEQYF. This rearrangement joins TRBV6-6 to TRBJ2-7; tentatively, D is TRBD2 (7 bases). The V gene's germline CDR1 is MNHNY and CDR2 SVGAGI (reference sequence). This CDR3 comprises 15 residues. V was pared by 2 bases and J by 7 bases, with 18 bases between.

A few counts support this clone. The chain joins TRBV7-3 to TRBJ2-7; TRBD2 aligns across 9 bases. V trimming: 4 bases; J trimming: 5 bases; junction bases outside the gene matches: 3. Germline lookup yields CDR1 SGHTA and CDR2 FQGTGA. CDR3 size: 13 residues. The CDR3 loop reads CASSSGLADEQYF. CDR3 bases: TGTGCCAGCAGCTCGGGACTAGCTGACGAGCAGTACTTC.

The CDR3 is CASSPSGDLSYNEQFF. CDR3 sequence (DNA): TGTGCCAGCTCACCCTCAGGGGATCTCTCCTACAATGAGCAGTTCTTC. The chain carries TRBV18 and TRBJ2-1; D may be TRBD1 (6 bases). CDR1 KGHSH and CDR2 LQKENI come from the germline V gene. V lost 3 bases, J lost 0 bases, and 12 bases lay in between. This CDR3 spans 16 amino acids.

CDR3: CSGRSSGTAFF. The DNA for the CDR3 is TGCAGCGGGCGGAGTTCGGGGACAGCTTTCTTT. The chain employs TRBV29-1 and TRBJ1-1, with D possibly being TRBD1 (5 bases). The CDR3 runs 11 residues. Trimming left V 7 bases short and J 10 bases short, with 16 bases between. The V gene's germline CDR1 is SQVTM and CDR2 ANQGSEA. The variable domain in full, with the rest retrieved from reference TRBV29-1 and TRBJ1-1, is SAVISQKPSRDICQRGTSLTIQCQVDSQVTMMFWYRQQPGQSLTLIATANQGSEATYESGFVIDKFPISRPNLTFSTLTVSNMSPEDSSIYLCSGRSSGTAFFGQGTRLTVV.

The chain joins TRBV25-1 to TRBJ2-1, with D possibly being TRBD2 (5 bases). V lost 1 base, J lost 5 bases, and 6 bases lay in between. The germline V gene has CDR1 MGHDK and CDR2 SYGVNS. This CDR3 has 13 amino acids. The CDR3 region is CASSESGDNEQFF. The DNA for the CDR3 is TGTGCCAGCAGTGAATCCGGGGACAATGAGCAGTTCTTC. Based on the CDR3 plus reference TRBV25-1 and TRBJ2-1, the full variable domain is EADIYQTPRYLVIGTGKKITLECSQTMGHDKMYWYQQDPGMELHLIHYSYGVNSTEKGDLSSESTVSRIRTEHFPLTLESARPSHTSQYLCASSESGDNEQFFGPGTRLTVL.

This clone was counted only a few times. The chain recombines TRBV29-1 with TRBJ1-1; D perhaps matches TRBD1 (5 bases). Trimming removed 5 bases from V and 3 bases from J, with 19 bases in between. The germline V gene has CDR1 SQVTM and CDR2 ANQGSEA. The CDR3 length is 15 residues. The CDR3 bases are TGCAGCGTTCTCACCGGCGGGGCTGCGGACACTGAAGCTTTCTTT. It is translated as CSVLTGGAADTEAFF.

This clone came up a few times. The chain recombines TRBV5-1 with TRBJ1-1; D is possibly TRBD1 (5 bases). Trimming took 2 bases from V and 6 from J, leaving 8 bases between them. Germline-derived CDR1 and CDR2 are SGHRS and YFSETQ. The CDR3 runs to 12 residues. CDR3 sequence (DNA): TGCGCCAGCAGCTTTACAGGTTCTGAAGCTTTCTTT. This sequence encodes CASSFTGSEAFF.

In its sample, this clone was seen a few times. The rearrangement links TRBV5-5 to TRBJ2-1; D call uncertain. The germline V and J ends were trimmed by 1 base and 0 bases, with 8 bases remaining between them. The CDR3 has 15 amino acids. The germline V gene has CDR1 SGHKS and CDR2 YYEKEE (reference sequence). CDR3 residues: CASSLTVSSYNEQFF. The CDR3 DNA is TGTGCCAGCAGCTTGACGGTGAGCTCCTACAATGAGCAGTTCTTC.

This clone was picked up a small number of times. This rearrangement joins TRBV7-2 to TRBJ2-7, with 10 bases that match TRBD2. The J segment lost 2 bases and the V segment lost 2 bases, leaving 0 bases of the junction unmatched. The germline V gene has CDR1 SGHTA and CDR2 FQGNSA. The CDR3 covers 14 residues. In nucleotides, the CDR3 is TGTGCCAGCAGCTTACTAGCGGGGGCCTACGAGCAGTACTTC. Translating it yields CASSLLAGAYEQYF.

This clone was counted between two and nine times. The genes are TRBV30 and TRBJ2-3, with D uncertain. V lost 4 bases and J 8 bases, leaving 19 bases between the germline ends. This CDR3 has 14 amino acids. Germline V gene data show CDR1 as GTSNPN and CDR2 as SVGIG (reference sequence). Here the CDR3 DNA reads TGTGCCTGGACTATACCACTACCGTCACCTACGCAGTATTTT. It yields the protein CAWTIPLPSPTQYF.

The V call is TRBV2, the J call TRBJ1-2; 8 bases fit TRBD1. The V segment lost 5 bases and the J segment 2 bases; nucleotides outside the gene matches: 4. In germline, CDR1 is SNHLY, CDR2 FYNNEI. The CDR3 sequence is 14 residues long. The CDR3 DNA is TGTGCCAGCAGTCCCGGGACAGGCAACTATGGCTACACCTTC. Protein product: CASSPGTGNYGYTF.

The rearrangement uses TRBV30 and TRBJ1-5; TRBD1 aligns across 8 bases. There are 14 residues in the CDR3. The V segment lost 2 bases and the J segment 4 bases; nucleotides outside the gene matches: 4. CDR1 is GTSNPN and CDR2 is SVGIG in the germline V gene (reference sequence). The CDR3 coding sequence is TGTGCCTGGAGTTCCGACAGGGGAAATCAGCCCCAGCATTTT. Translating it yields CAWSSDRGNQPQHF.

The chain carries TRBV6-5 and TRBJ2-7; 8 nucleotides align to TRBD2. Germline V CDR1 and CDR2: MNHEY, SVGAGI. With V trimmed by 8 bases and J by 6 bases, 9 bases remained unmatched. The CDR3 spans 13 residues. Here the CDR3 DNA reads TGTGCCAGCTCACTCCAGCGGGAGTTCGAGCAGTACTTC. This gives the protein CASSLQREFEQYF.

V and J are TRBV6-5 and TRBJ1-2; D is unclear. The CDR3 sequence is 12 residues long. Germline CDR1 and CDR2: MNHEY and SVGAGI. With 2 bases removed from V and 2 bases from J, the gap between germline ends came to 3 bases. CDR3 DNA: TGTGCCAGCAGTTACCAGAACTATGGCTACACCTTC. This encodes CASSYQNYGYTF.

This rearrangement joins TRBV4-1 to TRBJ1-3; D call uncertain. Germline V gene lookup returns CDR1 MGHRA and CDR2 YSYEKL. The CDR3 has 17 residues. The V and J ends lost 2 bases and 0 bases respectively, with 14 bases between them. DNA of the CDR3: TGCGCCAGCAGCCAACTAGACCTCATTGTCTCTGGAAACACCATATATTTT. Protein sequence: CASSQLDLIVSGNTIYF.

The count of this clone is one. The V gene is TRBV6-6, the J gene TRBJ1-5; no firm D call. Germline V gives CDR1 MNHNY, CDR2 SVGAGI (reference sequence). V dropped 7 bases and J dropped 1 base, with 8 bases sitting between them. This CDR3 spans 13 amino acids. CDR3 DNA: TGTGCCAGCAAGGGCCAGAGCAATCAGCCCCAGCATTTT. The encoded protein is CASKGQSNQPQHF.

V gene TRBV7-3 combines with J gene TRBJ1-6; possibly TRBD1 for D (6 bases). Germline values: CDR1 SGHTA, CDR2 FQGTGA. The CDR3 has 14 residues. Trimming removed 3 bases at V and 5 bases at J, with 8 bases between. As DNA, the CDR3 is TGTGCCAGCAGCTTGGGGACAAATAATTCACCCCTCCACTTT. Protein product: CASSLGTNNSPLHF.

The V gene is TRBV29-1, the J gene TRBJ1-1, with a possible D match to TRBD1 (6 bases). The germline gives CDR1 SQVTM, CDR2 ANQGSEA. The length of the CDR3 is 13 residues. Trimming cost V 6 bases and J 4 bases, with 15 bases left between them. CDR3 in amino acids: CSVGLRQATEAFF. DNA of the CDR3: TGCAGCGTGGGTCTTAGACAGGCCACTGAAGCTTTCTTT.